These T cell receptor beta chains were read from a single sample in a study of T cells in Graves' hyperthyroidism and ophthalmopathy. TCRdb reprocessed the multiplex PCR reads via MiXCR and lists one record per CDR3 protein. Of hundreds of thousands of distinct CDR3 sequences listed, 20% are singletons. The material sequenced was blood. These receptors all stem from a man aged 25 to 45 with Graves' ophthalmopathy. The CDR3 runs from the conserved cysteine through the conserved F or W. The D gene is left open where the match is weak. Size tells how often a clone was seen (once, few, many) or the class of an expanded clone, and some rows leave it out.

j_call clone_size v_call d_call cdr3_aa cdr3_nt
TRBJ2-7 few TRBV28 . CASSKPRMVGQYF TGTGCCAGCAGTAAACCGCGCATGGTGGGGCAGTACTTC
TRBJ2-2 many TRBV12-3/TRBV12-4 . CASSLGPFNTGELFF TGTGCCAGCAGCCTGGGGCCGTTTAACACCGGGGAGCTGTTTTTT
TRBJ2-7 once TRBV20-1 TRBD2 CSARDGTSGRNYNEQYF TGCAGTGCTAGAGATGGGACTAGCGGGAGGAACTACAATGAGCAGTACTTC
TRBJ1-4 . TRBV20-1 TRBD1 CSARGTGGEKLFF TGCAGTGCTAGGGGGACAGGTGGAGAAAAACTGTTTTTT
TRBJ2-3 many TRBV18 TRBD2 CASRPSGRTDTQYF TGTGCCAGCCGTCCAAGCGGGAGAACAGATACGCAGTATTTT
TRBJ2-5 many TRBV11-1 . CASSRYRERETQYF TGTGCCAGCAGCCGGTACAGGGAGCGAGAGACCCAGTACTTC
TRBJ2-3 many TRBV20-1 . CSARAGGTDTQYF TGCAGTGCTAGAGCTGGCGGCACAGATACGCAGTATTTT
TRBJ2-7 . TRBV9 . CASSVGRDPSYEQYF TGTGCCAGCAGCGTAGGGAGGGACCCCTCCTACGAGCAGTACTTC
TRBJ2-1 . TRBV10-1 TRBD2 CASTWRESEQFF TGCGCCAGCACTTGGCGGGAGAGTGAGCAGTTCTTC
TRBJ2-1 many TRBV7-2 TRBD2 CASSLGQLAGADEQFF TGTGCCAGCAGCTTAGGCCAACTAGCGGGAGCAGATGAGCAGTTCTTC
TRBJ1-5 few TRBV15 . CATSREQGGQPQHF TGTGCCACCAGCAGAGAACAAGGGGGACAGCCCCAGCATTTT
TRBJ2-7 many TRBV6-1 TRBD1 CASSDLTGAYEQYF TGTGCCAGCAGTGATCTTACAGGGGCCTACGAGCAGTACTTC
TRBJ2-5 few TRBV2 . CASSEAPQPQETQYF TGTGCCAGCAGTGAAGCCCCACAGCCCCAAGAGACCCAGTACTTC
TRBJ2-2 . TRBV7-2 . CASSLARETEELFF TGTGCCAGCAGCTTGGCTCGGGAGACCGAGGAGCTGTTTTTT
TRBJ2-7 many TRBV20-1 . CSARDLLRGPYEQYF TGCAGTGCTAGAGATCTCTTACGGGGTCCCTACGAGCAGTACTTC
TRBJ2-3 . TRBV6-1 . CASRVATSTDTQYF TGTGCGTCTCGGGTCGCTACTAGCACAGATACGCAGTATTTT
TRBJ2-1 . TRBV2 . CASSPIPQPLRGLIKFF TGTGCCAGCAGTCCTATTCCACAGCCTCTCCGGGGCCTAATAAAGTTCTTC
TRBJ2-1 . TRBV4-3 . CASSQDTTTGPHNEQFF TGCGCCAGCAGCCAAGATACGACTACGGGGCCCCACAATGAGCAGTTCTTC
TRBJ1-5 few TRBV6-1 . CASSEVEDQPQHF TGTGCCAGCAGTGAAGTGGAGGATCAGCCCCAGCATTTT
TRBJ2-1 . TRBV6-1 . CASSSSAVGEEQFF TGTGCCAGCAGTAGTAGTGCGGTTGGGGAGGAGCAGTTCTTC
TRBJ2-7 . TRBV5-6 TRBD1 CASSLGKQGFFDEQYF TGTGCCAGCAGCTTGGGGAAACAGGGGTTTTTCGACGAGCAGTACTTC
TRBJ1-5 . TRBV28 TRBD1 CATGGQPQHF TGTGCGACAGGGGGACAGCCCCAGCATTTT
TRBJ2-2 . TRBV6-1 TRBD2 CAARPRGEKTGELFF TGTGCCGCCCGCCCCCGGGGGGAGAAAACCGGGGAGCTGTTTTTT
TRBJ2-2 . TRBV19 . CASTTYTGELFF TGTGCCAGTACCACGTACACCGGGGAGCTGTTTTTT
TRBJ2-4 few TRBV6-1 . CASSYDQIKNIQYF TGTGCCAGCAGTTATGACCAGATCAAAAACATTCAGTACTTC
TRBJ2-2 . TRBV7-3 TRBD2 CASSSSGTSGGGTGELFF TGTGCCAGCAGCTCCTCCGGGACTAGCGGGGGGGGCACCGGGGAGCTGTTTTTT
TRBJ2-5 . TRBV20-1 . CSARRSSKKGETQYF TGCAGTGCTAGAAGGTCTAGCAAAAAGGGTGAGACCCAGTACTTC
TRBJ1-1 . TRBV7-2 TRBD1 CASSVLQGGEAFF TGTGCCAGCAGCGTCCTTCAGGGGGGTGAAGCTTTCTTT
TRBJ1-5 many TRBV12-3/TRBV12-4 . CASSPRLGQGGRQPQHF TGTGCCAGCAGTCCCCGGTTGGGGCAGGGCGGACGGCAGCCCCAGCATTTT
TRBJ2-5 . TRBV20-1 . CSASSLVAAQETQYF TGCAGTGCTAGCTCTTTGGTAGCGGCCCAAGAGACCCAGTACTTC
TRBJ1-1 . TRBV5-1 TRBD1 CASSFQSSGGVNTEAFF TGCGCCAGCAGCTTCCAGAGTTCAGGGGGTGTAAACACTGAAGCTTTCTTT
TRBJ2-7 few TRBV20-1 . CSARGGTDFYEQYF TGCAGTGCTAGAGGCGGGACAGACTTCTACGAGCAGTACTTC
TRBJ2-1 . TRBV28 TRBD2 CASSLPPGGYNEQFF TGTGCCAGCAGTTTACCGCCGGGGGGCTACAATGAGCAGTTCTTC
TRBJ2-1 . TRBV12-3/TRBV12-4 TRBD2 CASSPGLAIEQFF TGTGCCAGCAGTCCGGGACTAGCGATTGAGCAGTTCTTC
TRBJ2-1 many TRBV29-1 TRBD2 CSVVGSGRDGSYNEQFF TGCAGCGTTGTTGGCAGCGGGAGGGATGGCTCCTACAATGAGCAGTTCTTC
TRBJ1-2 . TRBV28 TRBD1 CASSSPQGQGNGYTF TGTGCCAGCAGTTCCCCCCAGGGACAGGGGAATGGCTACACCTTC
TRBJ2-7 many TRBV4-1 . CASSQDGHEQYF TGCGCCAGCAGCCAAGATGGACACGAGCAGTACTTC
TRBJ2-1 . TRBV2 TRBD2 CASSRLADNEQFF TGTGCCAGCTCCAGACTAGCTGACAATGAGCAGTTCTTC
TRBJ2-7 . TRBV19 . CASSVSGSPAYEQYF TGTGCCAGTAGTGTCTCCGGCTCACCGGCCTACGAGCAGTACTTC
TRBJ2-1 . TRBV7-7 . CASSLRSLNYNEQFF TGTGCTAGCAGCTTGAGGTCATTAAACTACAATGAGCAGTTCTTC
TRBJ2-4 . TRBV7-2 . CASSAGGSKNIQYF TGTGCCAGCAGCGCCGGGGGAAGTAAAAACATTCAGTACTTC
TRBJ2-1 . TRBV2 . CASSEVVGETEQFF TGTGCCAGCAGTGAAGTGGTAGGGGAAACTGAGCAGTTCTTC
TRBJ1-5 . TRBV20-1 . CSARAKDSNQPQHF TGCAGTGCTAGGGCAAAAGATAGCAATCAGCCCCAGCATTTT
TRBJ2-5 few TRBV20-1 . CSSKGGQETQYF TGCAGTTCCAAGGGGGGCCAAGAGACCCAGTACTTC
TRBJ1-4 few TRBV4-1 . CASSQVLTNEKLFF TGCGCCAGCAGCCAAGTCCTGACTAATGAAAAACTGTTTTTT
TRBJ2-5 many TRBV12-3/TRBV12-4 TRBD1 CASSQPDRGETQYF TGTGCCAGCAGCCAACCAGACAGGGGAGAGACCCAGTACTTC
TRBJ2-1 few TRBV24-1 TRBD2 CATSDLSGSSYNEQFF TGTGCCACCAGTGACCTTAGCGGGAGCTCCTACAATGAGCAGTTCTTC
TRBJ2-3 many TRBV11-2 . CASSLEGTDTQYF TGTGCCAGCAGCTTAGAAGGCACAGATACGCAGTATTTT
TRBJ1-5 . TRBV10-3 . CAISDSSDQPQHF TGTGCCATCAGTGACAGCAGCGATCAGCCCCAGCATTTT
TRBJ2-7 few TRBV2 . CASSVVGRTYEQYF TGTGCCAGCAGTGTAGTGGGACGGACCTACGAGCAGTACTTC
TRBJ1-2 many TRBV28 TRBD1 CASSFQGARNYGYTF TGTGCCAGCAGTTTCCAGGGGGCGCGGAACTATGGCTACACCTTC
TRBJ2-1 many TRBV11-2 TRBD2 CASSLKPGLGDNEQFF TGTGCCAGCAGCTTAAAACCGGGACTAGGGGACAATGAGCAGTTCTTC
TRBJ1-1 few TRBV6-1 . CASSPGLGGSEAFF TGTGCCAGCAGTCCAGGGTTGGGGGGATCCGAAGCTTTCTTT
TRBJ2-7 few TRBV20-1 . CSARGAGYEQYF TGCAGTGCTAGAGGGGCCGGCTACGAGCAGTACTTC
TRBJ1-5 . TRBV9 . CASSVTASSNQPQHF TGTGCCAGCAGCGTAACGGCTAGCAGCAATCAGCCCCAGCATTTT
TRBJ1-1 many TRBV28 . CASYRGLPGTEAFF TGTGCCAGCTATAGAGGGTTGCCGGGGACTGAAGCTTTCTTT
TRBJ1-5 many TRBV4-3 . CASSQDLRGGNQPQHF TGCGCCAGCAGCCAAGATCTTAGGGGGGGCAATCAGCCCCAGCATTTT
TRBJ2-1 . TRBV15 . CATSRDNRQAGEQFF TGTGCCACCAGCAGAGACAACCGACAGGCAGGTGAGCAGTTCTTC